These 9 T cell receptor beta chains were all obtained from the same sample, sequenced in a study of identical twins. TCRdb reanalysed the 5' RACE reads using MiXCR and keeps one entry per CDR3 protein. The sample lists around 570,000 distinct CDR3 sequences; 9.6% were seen once. Another study also made use of these data, one on yellow fever vaccine responses in identical twins.

What was sequenced was PBMCs. Source of these receptors: a woman under 30 in good health.

This clonotype was seen at least ten times. CDR3 DNA: TGTGCCAGCAGTTACGCTGCGACTCTAGGGATCTATGGCTACACCTTC. Translating gives CASSYAATLGIYGYTF. The V and J genes are TRBV6-5 and TRBJ1-2; no clear D gene. Trimming removed 2 bases from V and 4 bases from J, with 17 bases in between. The CDR3 extends over 16 amino acids. Germline CDR1 and CDR2: MNHEY and SVGAGI.

This clonotype was observed a handful of times. The gene calls are TRBV6-5 and TRBJ2-3; 9 nucleotides align to TRBD1. This CDR3 comprises 19 residues. Germline V lookup: CDR1 MNHEY, CDR2 SVGAGI. The ends lost 4 bases at V and 2 bases at J; junction bases unmatched: 16. In DNA, the CDR3 is TGTGCCAGCAGTTCGGGACAGGGAGAGGCCTTTATACTCACAGATACGCAGTATTTT. Its translation: CASSSGQGEAFILTDTQYF.

There are a few counts of this clonotype. This chain connects TRBV28 to TRBJ2-7, with D perhaps TRBD1 or TRBD2 (6 bases each). This CDR3 has 14 amino acids. The germline V gene encodes CDR1 MDHEN and CDR2 SYDVKM. V was cut by 4 bases and J by 4 bases, with 14 bases left in between. CDR3 sequence (DNA): TGTGCCAGCAGTTGGAGGGGGGCGACTTACGAGCAGTACTTC. Its translation is CASSWRGATYEQYF.

About this clonotype: A junction boundary mismatches the germline segment, possibly from a read error. The gene calls are TRBV28 and TRBJ2-1; possible D gene TRBD2, 6 bases. Germline V gene lookup returns CDR1 MDHEN and CDR2 SYDVKM. This CDR3 region has 13 residues. CDR3 region: CASKPQTGVSTVF. The CDR3 nucleotides read TGTGCCAGCAAACCCCAAACGGGAGTAAGCACGGTCTTC.

There are a few counts of this clonotype. This rearrangement joins TRBV5-1 to TRBJ2-3; 9 nucleotides match TRBD2. Germline assignment: CDR1 SGHRS and CDR2 YFSETQ. This CDR3 spans 13 amino acids. The junction had 6 bases not matched to a gene; V was cut back by 6 bases and J by 7 bases. Here the CDR3 DNA reads TGCGCCAGCACGAATCTAGCGGGAAATACGCAGTATTTT. Encoded protein: CASTNLAGNTQYF.

This chain links TRBV5-1 with TRBJ2-3; maybe TRBD2 (5 bases). Trimming took 0 bases from V and 5 from J, leaving 22 bases between them. The CDR3 runs to 18 residues. Germline lookup yields CDR1 SGHRS and CDR2 YFSETQ. For the CDR3, the DNA is TGCGCCAGCAGCTTGGGAGTACAGACCCGAGGGTTCTTAGATACGCAGTATTTT. The encoded protein is CASSLGVQTRGFLDTQYF.

This clonotype came up a few times. A much larger clone differs from this one at a single base, so this may be a read error. The V call is TRBV12-3 or TRBV12-4, the J call TRBJ2-7; TRBD1 is a possible D gene (6 bases). Deletions cut 2 bases from V and 0 bases from J, with 8 bases between. The CDR3 contains 14 residues. CDR3 region: CASSLQGISYEQYF. CDR3 DNA sequence: TGTGCCAGCAGTTTACAGGGGATCTCCTACGAGCAGTACTTC.

This clonotype was observed a handful of times. The chain recombines TRBV20-1 with TRBJ2-3; D is possibly TRBD2 (6 bases). Germline CDR1 and CDR2: DFQATT and SNEGSKA (reference sequence). Deletions cut 0 bases from V and 0 bases from J, with 13 bases between. The CDR3 covers 16 residues. CDR3 nucleotide sequence: TGCAGTGCTAGAGATTCTACTAGCAGGAGCACAGATACGCAGTATTTT. Amino acids: CSARDSTSRSTDTQYF.

In its sample, this clonotype was seen many times. The chain couples TRBV18 to TRBJ2-5, with D perhaps matching TRBD1 (5 bases). V gave up 3 bases and J gave up 1 base, with 6 bases separating them. CDR3 length equals 13 residues. The germline gives CDR1 KGHSH, CDR2 LQKENI. Here the CDR3 reads CASSPQGQETQYF. The CDR3 DNA reads TGTGCCAGCTCACCCCAGGGCCAAGAGACCCAGTACTTC. Full variable domain (outside the CDR3, taken from reference TRBV18 and TRBJ2-5): NAGVMQNPRHLVRRRGQEARLRCSPMKGHSHVYWYRQLPEEGLKFMVYLQKENIIDESGMPKERFSAEFPKEGPSILRIQQVVRGDSAAYFCASSPQGQETQYFGPGTRLLVL.